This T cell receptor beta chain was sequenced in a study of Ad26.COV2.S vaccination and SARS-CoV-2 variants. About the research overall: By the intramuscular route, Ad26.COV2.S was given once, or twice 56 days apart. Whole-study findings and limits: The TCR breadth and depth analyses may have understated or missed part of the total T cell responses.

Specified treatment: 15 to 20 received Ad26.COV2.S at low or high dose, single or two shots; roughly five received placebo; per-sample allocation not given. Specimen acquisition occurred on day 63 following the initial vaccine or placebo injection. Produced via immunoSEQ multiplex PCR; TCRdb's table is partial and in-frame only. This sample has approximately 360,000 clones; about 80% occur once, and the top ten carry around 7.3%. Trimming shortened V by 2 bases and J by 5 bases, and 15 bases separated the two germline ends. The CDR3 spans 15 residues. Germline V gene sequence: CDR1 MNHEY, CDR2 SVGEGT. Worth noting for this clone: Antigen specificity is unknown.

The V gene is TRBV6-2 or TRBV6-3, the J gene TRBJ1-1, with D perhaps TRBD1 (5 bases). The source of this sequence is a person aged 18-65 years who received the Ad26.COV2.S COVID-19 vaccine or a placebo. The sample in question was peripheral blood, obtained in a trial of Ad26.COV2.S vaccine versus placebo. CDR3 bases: TGTGCCAGCAGTTACGCCCGTGGGGCGAGGACTGAAGCTTTCTTT. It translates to CASSYARGARTEAFF.